One T cell receptor (beta chain) is described in this entry. In this CDR3 the conserved last residue, phenylalanine or tryptophan, is missing, so a read error is likely. The limits of the CDR3 on the DNA are not certain, so only TCRdb's listed CDR3 is given. CDR1 and CDR2 from the germline V gene are SGHVT and SQSDAQ. The CDR3 has 11 residues if both end residues are counted. The data derive from a study of T-cell reconstitution after alpha-beta-depleted transplantation in children. Unique molecular identifiers were incorporated when the TCRbeta library was constructed. From the PCR reads, TCRdb called clonotypes with MiXCR, one entry per CDR3 protein. The sample consists of some 200,000 distinct CDR3 sequences, 13% to 15% of them appearing once.

This chain joins TRBV7-4 and TRBJ1-5. The source material was PBMCs from the stem cell graft donor, sampled from the stem cell graft. This clonotype was obtained from a human donor who donated a stem cell graft to a child with acute lymphoblastic leukemia. The CDR3 region is CASSLCWWLNL.